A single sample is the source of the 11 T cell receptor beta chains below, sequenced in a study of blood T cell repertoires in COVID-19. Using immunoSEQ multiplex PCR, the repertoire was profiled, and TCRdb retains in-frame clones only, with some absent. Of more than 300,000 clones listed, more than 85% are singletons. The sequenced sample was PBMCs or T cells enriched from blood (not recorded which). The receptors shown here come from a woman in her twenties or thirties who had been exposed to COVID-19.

The CDR3 loop is CASSLRGSGNTIYF. Here the CDR3 DNA reads TGTGCCAGCAGCCTCCGCGGATCTGGAAACACCATATATTTT. The chain employs TRBV7-2 and TRBJ1-3; D gene ambiguous. Trimming stripped 5 bases from V and 1 base from J, with 9 bases between. The CDR3 covers 14 residues. In germline, CDR1 is SGHTA, CDR2 FQGNSA.

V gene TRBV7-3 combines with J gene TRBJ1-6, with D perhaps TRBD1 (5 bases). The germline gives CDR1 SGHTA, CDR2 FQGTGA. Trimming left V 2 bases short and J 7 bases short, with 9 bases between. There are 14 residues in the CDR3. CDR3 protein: CASSLQGVNSPLHF. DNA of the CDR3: TGTGCCAGCAGCTTACAAGGGGTCAATTCACCCCTCCACTTT.

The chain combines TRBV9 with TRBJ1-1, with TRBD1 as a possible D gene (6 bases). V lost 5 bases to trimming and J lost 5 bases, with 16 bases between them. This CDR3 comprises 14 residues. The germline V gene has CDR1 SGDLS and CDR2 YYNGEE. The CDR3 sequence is CASSLNPGTTEAFF. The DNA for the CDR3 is TGTGCCAGCAGTCTGAACCCAGGGACAACTGAAGCTTTCTTT.

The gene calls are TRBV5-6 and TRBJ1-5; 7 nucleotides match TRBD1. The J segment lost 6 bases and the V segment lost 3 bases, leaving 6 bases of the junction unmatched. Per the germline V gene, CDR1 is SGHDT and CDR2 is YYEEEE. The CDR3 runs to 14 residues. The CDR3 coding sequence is TGTGCCAGCAGCTCTGGGACAGTTTTTCAGCCCCAGCATTTT. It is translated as CASSSGTVFQPQHF.

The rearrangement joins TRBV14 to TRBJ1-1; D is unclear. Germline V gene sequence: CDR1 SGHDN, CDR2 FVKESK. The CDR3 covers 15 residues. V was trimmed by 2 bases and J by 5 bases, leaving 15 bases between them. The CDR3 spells CASSQSRVRRTEAFF. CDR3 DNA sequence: TGTGCCAGCAGCCAATCGAGGGTTAGAAGGACTGAAGCTTTCTTT.

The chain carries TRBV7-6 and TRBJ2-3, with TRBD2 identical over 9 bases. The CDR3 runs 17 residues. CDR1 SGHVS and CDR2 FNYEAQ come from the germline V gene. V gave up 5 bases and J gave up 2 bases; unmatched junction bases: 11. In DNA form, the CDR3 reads TGTGCCAGCAGCCCCCATCTAGCGGGACCCCTCACAGATACGCAGTATTTT. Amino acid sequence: CASSPHLAGPLTDTQYF.

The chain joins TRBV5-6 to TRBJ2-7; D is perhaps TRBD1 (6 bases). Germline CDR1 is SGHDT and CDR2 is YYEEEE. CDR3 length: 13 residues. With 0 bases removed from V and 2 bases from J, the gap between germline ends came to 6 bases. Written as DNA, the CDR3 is TGTGCCAGCAGCTTGGACAGGGCCTACGAGCAGTACTTC. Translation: CASSLDRAYEQYF.

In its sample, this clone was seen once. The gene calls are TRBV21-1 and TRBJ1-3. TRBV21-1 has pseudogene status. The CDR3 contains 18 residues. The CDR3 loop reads CASSKRRHEGSSGNTIYF. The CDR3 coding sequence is TGTGCCAGCAGCAAAAGGAGGCACGAGGGTAGCTCTGGAAACACCATATATTTT.

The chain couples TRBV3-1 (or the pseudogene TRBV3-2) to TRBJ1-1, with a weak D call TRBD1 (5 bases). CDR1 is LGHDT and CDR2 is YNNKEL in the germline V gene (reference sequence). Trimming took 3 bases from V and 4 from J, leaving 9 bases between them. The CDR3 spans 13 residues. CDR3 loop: CASSQKRGTEAFF. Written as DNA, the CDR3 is TGTGCCAGCAGCCAGAAAAGGGGCACTGAAGCTTTCTTT.

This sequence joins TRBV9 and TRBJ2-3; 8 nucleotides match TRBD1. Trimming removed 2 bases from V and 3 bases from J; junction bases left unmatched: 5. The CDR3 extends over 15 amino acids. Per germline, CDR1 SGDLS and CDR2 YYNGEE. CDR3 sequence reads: CASSVQGAPTDTQYF. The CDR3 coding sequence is TGTGCCAGCAGCGTCCAGGGGGCGCCGACAGATACGCAGTATTTT.

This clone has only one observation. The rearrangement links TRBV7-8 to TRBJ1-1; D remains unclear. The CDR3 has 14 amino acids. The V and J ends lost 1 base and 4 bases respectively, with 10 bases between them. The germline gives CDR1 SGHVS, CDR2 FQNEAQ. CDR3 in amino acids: CASSLERAGTEAFF. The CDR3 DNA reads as TGTGCCAGCAGCTTAGAGAGGGCGGGCACTGAAGCTTTCTTT.